Detailed here is one T cell receptor beta chain. Its matching antigen is unknown. TCRdb keeps only in-frame clones here, not all; method: immunoSEQ multiplex PCR. Found here are some 180,000 clones, 88% of them singletons; the top ten hold roughly 0.5%. This specimen belongs to a study of T cell responses to AZD1222 COVID-19 vaccine. Study observations and caveats: Donors were largely white British and mainly female; clonal diversity was possibly underestimated. After two AZD1222 doses, spike-specific TCR breadth and depth rose versus day 0.

This CDR3 has 13 residues. Trimming stripped 1 base from V and 5 bases from J, with 8 bases between. The chain couples TRBV12-3 or TRBV12-4 to TRBJ1-2; tentative D call: TRBD1 (5 bases). The material sequenced was peripheral blood, taken on day 0 of AZD1222 vaccination. The receptor was isolated from an adult in good health. CDR3 in amino acids: CASSLGGEYGYTF. The CDR3 DNA is TGTGCCAGCAGTTTAGGGGGGGAATATGGCTACACCTTC.